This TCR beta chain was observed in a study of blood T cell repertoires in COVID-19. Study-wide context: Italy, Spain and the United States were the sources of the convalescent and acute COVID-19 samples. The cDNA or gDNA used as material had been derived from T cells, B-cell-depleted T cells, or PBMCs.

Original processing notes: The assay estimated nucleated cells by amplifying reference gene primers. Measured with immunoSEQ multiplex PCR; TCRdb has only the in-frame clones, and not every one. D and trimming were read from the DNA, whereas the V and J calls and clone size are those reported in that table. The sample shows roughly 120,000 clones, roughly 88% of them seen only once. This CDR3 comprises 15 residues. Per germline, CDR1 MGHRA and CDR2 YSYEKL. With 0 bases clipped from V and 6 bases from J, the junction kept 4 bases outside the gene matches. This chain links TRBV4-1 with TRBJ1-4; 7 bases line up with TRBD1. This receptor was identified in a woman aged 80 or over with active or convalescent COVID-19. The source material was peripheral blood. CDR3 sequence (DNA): TGCGCCAGCAGCCAAGATGGGACAGTGGATGAAAAACTGTTTTTT. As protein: CASSQDGTVDEKLFF.